This T cell receptor (beta chain) was sequenced for a study of siplizumab effects on memory and regulatory T cells. V lost 5 bases, J lost 5 bases, and 7 bases stayed unmatched. Germline V gene lookup returns CDR1 LGHNA and CDR2 YSLEER. The CDR3 sequence is 16 residues long. For this clone: Its matching antigen is unknown.

Data came from immunoSEQ multiplex PCR; TCRdb stores just in-frame clones and leaves some out. The sample has 85,000 to 90,000 clones, just under 90% seen once; the top ten hold about 15%. Study-wide results and caveats: Few alloreactive clones mapped to unstimulated subsets. In roughly 75-95% of proliferating CD4+ or CD8+ clones, a naive or memory phenotype could not be assigned.

The chain combines TRBV4-3 with TRBJ2-1, with TRBD2 matching over 12 bases. The sequenced sample was CD4+ T cells sorted from blood. This clonotype was obtained from a human donor in good health. Here the CDR3 reads CASSVGLAGLDNEQFF. DNA for the CDR3: TGCGCCAGCAGCGTCGGACTAGCGGGATTGGACAATGAGCAGTTCTTC.